These 23 T cell receptor beta chains share one sample of origin, sequenced in a study of radiotherapy plus CTLA-4 blockade in lung cancer. TCRdb keeps only in-frame clones here, not all; method: immunoSEQ multiplex PCR. The sample includes approximately 99,000 clones, about 86% of them seen just once. Here the sequenced sample was peripheral blood, taken from a patient treated with radiotherapy plus ipilimumab. The source of these receptors is a human donor with non-small cell lung cancer that progressed on radiotherapy plus ipilimumab.

This rearrangement joins TRBV5-1 to TRBJ2-7, with 8 bases identical to TRBD2. Germline CDR1 and CDR2: SGHRS and YFSETQ. The CDR3 extends over 16 amino acids. The J segment lost 7 bases and the V segment lost 4 bases, leaving 16 bases of the junction unmatched. CDR3 sequence (DNA): TGCGCCAGCAGCCCCCAAGGACTAGCAGTCCCCAGGGAGCAGTACTTC. Amino acids: CASSPQGLAVPREQYF.

This chain joins TRBV7-9 and TRBJ1-1, with unresolved D. Germline-derived CDR1 and CDR2 are SEHNR and FQNEAQ (reference sequence). The CDR3 length is 14 residues. The V and J ends lost 1 base and 7 bases respectively, with 13 bases between them. The CDR3 spells CASSLGVRLVEAFF. DNA of the CDR3: TGTGCCAGCAGCTTAGGCGTCCGTTTGGTTGAAGCTTTCTTT.

The chain has TRBV18 and TRBJ1-2; 8 bases line up with TRBD1. Losses at the gene ends were 3 bases for V and 3 bases for J; bases not matched to a gene: 6. The CDR3 has 15 residues. Germline V gives CDR1 KGHSH, CDR2 LQKENI. The DNA for the CDR3 is TGTGCCAGCTCACCCTTGGACAGGGCGGACTATGGCTACACCTTC. It translates to CASSPLDRADYGYTF.

Remarks on this clone: Sequence at one end of the junction differs from germline and may be a read error. This rearrangement joins TRBV7-9 to TRBJ2-7, with 10 positions matching TRBD1. This CDR3 has 13 residues. Germline CDR1 is SEHNR and CDR2 is FQNEAQ (reference sequence). CDR3 in amino acids: CASSPTGQGLMNF. CDR3 DNA: TGTGCCAGCAGCCCTACGGGACAGGGGTTGATGAACTTC.

The chain couples TRBV11-2 to TRBJ2-7; D remains unclear. Per the germline V gene, CDR1 is SGHAT and CDR2 is FQNNGV. This CDR3 comprises 12 residues. V was shortened by 6 bases and J by 4 bases, with 10 bases between the two germline ends. CDR3 loop: CASSPGRYEQYF. Written as DNA, the CDR3 is TGTGCCAGCAGTCCGGGTCGTTACGAGCAGTACTTC.

In this sample, this clone turned up a few times. The V and J genes are TRBV6-6 and TRBJ1-2, with D uncertain. Germline values: CDR1 MNHNY, CDR2 SVGAGI (reference sequence). V lost 5 bases, J lost 6 bases, and 16 bases lay in between. The CDR3 contains 14 residues. The CDR3 region has the DNA TGTGCCAGCAGTAGCCCCGGGGTTCACGATGGCTACACCTTC. Translating gives CASSSPGVHDGYTF.

This chain joins TRBV6-1 and TRBJ2-1, with 9 bases fitting TRBD2. V gave up 4 bases and J gave up 6 bases; unmatched junction bases: 7. The CDR3 has 15 amino acids. CDR1 MNHNS and CDR2 SASEGT come from the germline V gene. The CDR3 loop is CASSARTSVLNEQFF. The CDR3 DNA reads TGTGCCAGCAGTGCCCGGACTAGCGTCCTCAATGAGCAGTTCTTC.

The rearrangement joins TRBV6-1 to TRBJ2-7, with 10 positions matching TRBD1. V lost 3 bases, J lost 3 bases, and 2 bases stayed unmatched. Per germline, CDR1 MNHNS and CDR2 SASEGT. CDR3 length: 14 amino acids. CDR3 bases: TGTGCCAGCAGTGAGACAGGGGGCCTCTACGAGCAGTACTTC. Amino acids: CASSETGGLYEQYF.

The chain links TRBV15 to TRBJ2-2; no definite D call. Trimming took 1 base from V and 1 from J, leaving 4 bases between them. The CDR3 contains 14 residues. The germline V gene has CDR1 LNHNV and CDR2 YYDKDF (reference sequence). This chain's CDR3 is CATSRARNTGELFF. CDR3 coding DNA: TGTGCCACCAGCAGAGCCCGGAACACCGGGGAGCTGTTTTTT.

In its sample, this clone was seen a few times. The rearrangement joins TRBV5-1 to TRBJ1-2; no firm D call. This CDR3 region has 14 residues. Trimming stripped 4 bases from V and 6 bases from J, with 16 bases between. Germline V CDR1 and CDR2: SGHRS, YFSETQ. Here the CDR3 DNA reads TGCGCCAGCAGCCTTGAATTAGGGATGCATGGCTACACCTTC. Amino acids: CASSLELGMHGYTF.

The chain employs TRBV5-1 and TRBJ2-7; the match to TRBD2 covers 9 bases. The CDR3 loop spans 17 amino acids. V lost 0 bases, J lost 3 bases, and 10 bases stayed unmatched. CDR1 and CDR2 (germline): SGHRS, YFSETQ. CDR3 nucleotide sequence: TGCGCCAGCAGCTTGGGAGGGATTAGCGGGAGCGTCTACGAGCAGTACTTC. It yields the protein CASSLGGISGSVYEQYF. Based on the CDR3 plus reference TRBV5-1 and TRBJ2-7, the full variable domain is KAGVTQTPRYLIKTRGQQVTLSCSPISGHRSVSWYQQTPGQGLQFLFEYFSETQRNKGNFPGRFSGRQFSNSRSEMNVSTLELGDSALYLCASSLGGISGSVYEQYFGPGTRLTVT.

The rearrangement links TRBV25-1 to TRBJ1-1, with no clear D. The CDR3 runs to 9 residues. V dropped 8 bases and J dropped 10 bases, with 8 bases sitting between them. Germline CDR1 MGHDK, CDR2 SYGVNS. Here the CDR3 DNA reads TGTGCCAGCCAGATCAGAGCTTTCTTT. Translating gives CASQIRAFF.

V is TRBV9 and J is TRBJ1-1; D may be TRBD1 (5 bases). Trimming took 2 bases from V and 0 from J, leaving 11 bases between them. Looked up from germline, CDR1 is SGDLS and CDR2 is YYNGEE. The CDR3 is 15 amino acids. CDR3 nucleotide sequence: TGTGCCAGCAGCGTTTTCGGGACCCTGAACACTGAAGCTTTCTTT. Its protein product is CASSVFGTLNTEAFF.

The rearrangement joins TRBV9 to TRBJ1-2; D not certain. CDR1 and CDR2 from the germline V gene are SGDLS and YYNGEE. V was trimmed by 0 bases and J by 5 bases, leaving 14 bases between them. CDR3 length: 15 amino acids. In DNA, the CDR3 is TGTGCCAGCAGCGTAGAACTGGGAACCCATTATGGCTACACCTTC. Translating gives CASSVELGTHYGYTF. Full variable domain (missing parts from reference TRBV9 and TRBJ1-2): DSGVTQTPKHLITATGQRVTLRCSPRSGDLSVYWYQQSLDQGLQFLIQYYNGEERAKGNILERFSAQQFPDLHSELNLSSLELGDSALYFCASSVELGTHYGYTFGSGTRLTVV.

The V and J genes are TRBV29-1 and TRBJ1-1; TRBD1 might be the D (6 bases). The CDR3 spans 13 residues. Trimming left V 5 bases short and J 1 base short, with 11 bases between. Per germline, CDR1 SQVTM and CDR2 ANQGSEA. The CDR3 DNA follows: TGCAGCGTTTCCCAGGGGCCGAACACTGAAGCTTTCTTT. This sequence encodes CSVSQGPNTEAFF.

The chain combines TRBV5-1 with TRBJ1-5; 8 bases are shared with TRBD1. Germline V CDR1 and CDR2: SGHRS, YFSETQ. The CDR3 has 14 amino acids. The V and J ends lost 2 bases and 4 bases, in that order; junction bases with no gene match: 2. The CDR3 reads CASSFGDRNQPQHF. For the CDR3, the DNA is TGCGCCAGCAGCTTTGGGGACAGGAATCAGCCCCAGCATTTT.

V usage is TRBV7-8 and J usage is TRBJ2-7, with 7 bases identical to TRBD2. Germline CDR1 and CDR2: SGHVS and FQNEAQ. This CDR3 contains 15 residues. J lost 1 base, V lost 3 bases, and 6 bases had no gene match. CDR3 region: CASSFGGSQSYEQYF. DNA for the CDR3: TGTGCCAGCAGCTTTGGCGGGAGTCAGTCCTACGAGCAGTACTTC.

CDR3 in amino acids: CAISEGQVGGTGTQYF. The CDR3 DNA is TGTGCCATCAGTGAGGGGCAGGTAGGCGGAACAGGGACGCAGTATTTT. The chain couples TRBV10-3 to TRBJ2-3, with D possibly being TRBD1 (6 bases). The CDR3 length is 16 residues. V dropped 2 bases and J dropped 9 bases, with 21 bases sitting between them. Germline loops: CDR1 ENHRY, CDR2 SYGVKD.

This chain joins TRBV6-1 and TRBJ1-5; 8 bases are a match to TRBD1. J gave up 5 bases and V 4 bases, and 7 bases lay outside the gene matches. Per germline, CDR1 MNHNS and CDR2 SASEGT. The CDR3 runs to 15 residues. Written as DNA, the CDR3 is TGTGCCAGCAGTGCGGGGACAGGTAGGCATCAGCCCCAGCATTTT. Translation: CASSAGTGRHQPQHF.

The rearrangement links TRBV5-4 to TRBJ2-3; maybe TRBD1 (5 bases). Germline CDR1 is SGHNT and CDR2 is YYREEE (reference sequence). The CDR3 runs to 15 residues. V dropped 1 base and J dropped 0 bases, with 9 bases sitting between them. The CDR3 loop is CASSLRGSSTDTQYF. The CDR3 DNA reads TGTGCCAGCAGCTTGAGGGGCTCTAGCACAGATACGCAGTATTTT.

This chain links TRBV15 with TRBJ2-1; 9 positions match TRBD1. V dropped 0 bases and J dropped 12; count of bases not matched to a gene: 3. The CDR3 is 13 amino acids. CDR1 and CDR2 from the germline V gene are LNHNV and YYDKDF (reference sequence). CDR3 sequence: CATSRDPDRGQFF. The CDR3 DNA reads as TGTGCCACCAGCAGAGATCCGGACAGGGGGCAGTTCTTC. The whole variable domain, remainder taken from reference TRBV15 and TRBJ2-1, is DAMVIQNPRYQVTQFGKPVTLSCSQTLNHNVMYWYQQKSSQAPKLLFHYYDKDFNNEADTPDNFQSRRPNTSFCFLDIRSPGLGDTAMYLCATSRDPDRGQFFGPGTRLTVL.

This clone occurred once. The chain couples TRBV5-1 to TRBJ1-1; D is ambiguous. This CDR3 is built from 13 residues. Germline lookup yields CDR1 SGHRS and CDR2 YFSETQ. The V end lost 4 bases, the J end lost 1 base, and 8 bases lay between the germline ends. The CDR3 spells CASSVRQNTEAFF. In nucleotides, the CDR3 is TGCGCCAGCAGCGTTAGACAGAACACTGAAGCTTTCTTT.

About this clone itself: Other DNA sequences in this specimen translate into the identical CDR3. The V gene is TRBV9, the J gene TRBJ2-3; tentative D call: TRBD2 (6 bases). Germline CDR1 and CDR2: SGDLS and YYNGEE. The CDR3 has 14 residues. The V end lost 2 bases, the J end lost 0 bases, and 7 bases lay between the germline ends. The CDR3 DNA sequence: TGTGCCAGCAGCGTCGGGGGTAGCACAGATACGCAGTATTTT. This encodes CASSVGGSTDTQYF.